Each of the 18 T cell receptor beta chains below was sequenced from the same sample in a study of blood T cell repertoires in COVID-19. Some clones are missing from TCRdb's copy, which holds only in-frame ones; the method was immunoSEQ multiplex PCR. The table lists about 120,000 clones, around 86% of them singletons, with 11% in the top ten. The material sequenced was peripheral blood. Source of these receptors: an older man with acute or convalescent COVID-19.

V usage is TRBV5-1 and J usage is TRBJ2-1, with 7 bases aligning to TRBD1. J gave up 0 bases and V 4 bases, and 7 bases lay outside the gene matches. The germline CDR1 and CDR2 sequences are SGHRS and YFSETQ. There are 16 residues in the CDR3. CDR3 residues: CASSQGQTSSYNEQFF. The CDR3 DNA reads TGCGCCAGCAGCCAGGGACAGACGAGCTCCTACAATGAGCAGTTCTTC.

The V call is TRBV12-3 or TRBV12-4, the J call TRBJ1-1, with D possibly TRBD1 on 5 matching bases. Deletions cut 3 bases from V and 4 bases from J, with 9 bases between. The CDR3 contains 13 residues. The CDR3 loop reads CASSFSQGTEAFF. The CDR3 DNA reads TGTGCCAGCAGTTTTAGCCAGGGCACTGAAGCTTTCTTT.

The gene calls are TRBV6-5 and TRBJ2-2, with D perhaps TRBD2 (7 bases). Trimming stripped 6 bases from V and 6 bases from J, with 14 bases between. The CDR3 is 14 amino acids. The germline gives CDR1 MNHEY, CDR2 SVGAGI. CDR3: CASRRPGGPGELFF. DNA of the CDR3: TGTGCCAGCAGACGCCCGGGGGGCCCCGGGGAGCTGTTTTTT.

The chain employs TRBV5-4 and TRBJ2-1, with a possible D match to TRBD1 (5 bases). Per germline, CDR1 SGHNT and CDR2 YYREEE (reference sequence). The length of the CDR3 is 15 residues. The ends were cut back, 0 bases at V and 0 bases at J, with 7 bases in the middle. Here the CDR3 reads CASSLGQYSYNEQFF. DNA for the CDR3: TGTGCCAGCAGCTTGGGACAGTACTCCTACAATGAGCAGTTCTTC.

The chain joins TRBV9 to TRBJ2-1, with TRBD2 as a possible D gene (5 bases). V lost 2 bases to trimming and J lost 7 bases, with 16 bases between them. The CDR3 spans 15 residues. Per germline, CDR1 SGDLS and CDR2 YYNGEE. CDR3 coding DNA: TGTGCCAGCAGCGTTCGTCTAGCCGCCGTGAATGAGCAGTTCTTC. As protein: CASSVRLAAVNEQFF. Combining the CDR3 with reference TRBV9 and TRBJ2-1 gives the whole variable domain DSGVTQTPKHLITATGQRVTLRCSPRSGDLSVYWYQQSLDQGLQFLIQYYNGEERAKGNILERFSAQQFPDLHSELNLSSLELGDSALYFCASSVRLAAVNEQFFGPGTRLTVL.

This clone was seen a single time. The chain is built from TRBV3-1 (or the pseudogene TRBV3-2) and TRBJ2-7, with 7 bases fitting TRBD2. V lost 3 bases and J lost 5; bases outside the gene matches: 10. Germline values: CDR1 LGHDT, CDR2 YNNKEL (reference sequence). The CDR3 is made up of 15 amino acids. This CDR3 reads CASSHTGGPRNEQYF. The CDR3 DNA follows: TGTGCCAGCAGCCACACGGGGGGACCGAGGAACGAGCAGTACTTC.

The chain combines TRBV18 with TRBJ2-1; unclear D gene. Germline V gives CDR1 KGHSH, CDR2 LQKENI. The V end was cut by 3 bases, the J end by 5 bases, with 11 bases between. CDR3 size: 14 residues. In DNA, the CDR3 is TGTGCCAGCTCACCTCGGCGGAAAGACAATGAGCAGTTCTTC. It specifies CASSPRRKDNEQFF.

This clone was detected only once. The rearrangement links TRBV6-5 to TRBJ1-1; possibly TRBD1 for D (5 bases). The germline V and J ends were trimmed by 8 bases and 1 base, with 14 bases remaining between them. Germline V gene data show CDR1 as MNHEY and CDR2 as SVGAGI. This CDR3 spans 14 amino acids. CDR3 loop: CASGAGLGNTEAFF. Here the CDR3 DNA reads TGTGCCAGCGGGGCAGGGTTGGGGAACACTGAAGCTTTCTTT.

V usage is TRBV29-1 and J usage is TRBJ2-1; 8 bases align to TRBD1. Looked up from germline, CDR1 is SQVTM and CDR2 is ANQGSEA. The CDR3 is 16 amino acids. V gave up 1 base and J gave up 0 bases; unmatched junction bases: 5. CDR3 amino acids: CSVEGGQEGSYNEQFF. DNA for the CDR3: TGCAGCGTTGAAGGGGGACAGGAGGGCTCCTACAATGAGCAGTTCTTC.

CDR3 amino acids: CASTRYGGSSGANVLTF. The CDR3 bases are TGTGCCAGCACACGGTACGGGGGGAGCTCTGGGGCCAACGTCCTGACTTTC. The chain carries TRBV27 and TRBJ2-6, with TRBD2 matching 7 bases. With 7 bases clipped from V and 0 bases from J, the junction kept 9 bases outside the gene matches. This CDR3 comprises 17 residues. Germline V gene data show CDR1 as MNHEY and CDR2 as SMNVEV (reference sequence).

The chain uses TRBV5-6 and TRBJ2-7; 8 bases fit TRBD1. This CDR3 comprises 14 residues. Germline values: CDR1 SGHDT, CDR2 YYEEEE. V trimming: 0 bases; J trimming: 2 bases; junction bases outside the gene matches: 1. CDR3 bases: TGTGCCAGCAGCTTGGTGACAGGGGCCTACGAGCAGTACTTC. This codes for CASSLVTGAYEQYF.

This chain links TRBV2 with TRBJ2-7, with a possible D match to TRBD2 (5 bases). From germline, CDR1 is SNHLY and CDR2 FYNNEI. V lost 7 bases and J lost 6, with 13 bases in between. There are 12 residues in the CDR3. CDR3 sequence reads: CASIPDRGEQYF. The CDR3 DNA reads as TGTGCCAGCATCCCGGACCGGGGCGAGCAGTACTTC. Filled out from reference TRBV2 and TRBJ2-7, the complete variable domain reads EPEVTQTPSHQVTQMGQEVILRCVPISNHLYFYWYRQILGQKVEFLVSFYNNEISEKSEIFDDQFSVERPDGSNFTLKIRSTKLEDSAMYFCASIPDRGEQYFGPGTRLTVT.

The V and J genes are TRBV6-1 and TRBJ1-2; D is possibly TRBD1 (6 bases). Germline V gene lookup returns CDR1 MNHNS and CDR2 SASEGT. This CDR3 spans 16 amino acids. Trimming shortened V by 4 bases and J by 2 bases, and 17 bases separated the two germline ends. CDR3 residues: CASSATYRVINYGYTF. The CDR3 coding sequence is TGTGCCAGCAGTGCCACTTACAGGGTCATCAACTATGGCTACACCTTC.

This rearrangement joins TRBV9 to TRBJ1-1, with D possibly TRBD1 on 6 matching bases. Germline V lookup: CDR1 SGDLS, CDR2 YYNGEE. V was clipped by 0 bases and J by 3 bases, with 18 bases between them. This CDR3 region has 17 residues. The CDR3 nucleotides are TGTGCCAGCAGCGTAGGTTCCAGGGGCACTCAATACACTGAAGCTTTCTTT. It specifies CASSVGSRGTQYTEAFF. Full variable domain (missing parts from reference TRBV9 and TRBJ1-1): DSGVTQTPKHLITATGQRVTLRCSPRSGDLSVYWYQQSLDQGLQFLIQYYNGEERAKGNILERFSAQQFPDLHSELNLSSLELGDSALYFCASSVGSRGTQYTEAFFGQGTRLTVV.

This chain connects TRBV30 to TRBJ2-7; the match to TRBD2 covers 9 bases. Germline V gene sequence: CDR1 GTSNPN, CDR2 SVGIG (reference sequence). The CDR3 loop spans 15 amino acids. The J segment lost 5 bases and the V segment lost 3 bases, leaving 11 bases of the junction unmatched. CDR3 in amino acids: CAWRPYSGRSHEQYF. CDR3 bases: TGTGCCTGGAGGCCATATAGCGGGAGAAGCCACGAGCAGTACTTC.

V and J are TRBV3-1 (or the pseudogene TRBV3-2) and TRBJ1-2; D gene unclear. CDR1 and CDR2 from the germline V gene are LGHDT and YNNKEL (reference sequence). The CDR3 totals 14 residues. Between the trimmed V and J ends, which lost 0 bases and 7 bases, there was a span of 12 bases. CDR3 bases: TGTGCCAGCAGCCAAGATCTCGTGGTCGGTGGCTACACCTTC. The encoded protein is CASSQDLVVGGYTF.

The gene calls are TRBV5-1 and TRBJ2-3; TRBD2 matches 7 bases. The germline CDR1 and CDR2 sequences are SGHRS and YFSETQ. V was clipped by 3 bases and J by 2 bases; unmatched bases: 3. CDR3 length: 14 amino acids. The CDR3 sequence is CASSSGLVTDTQYF. In DNA form, the CDR3 reads TGCGCCAGCAGCTCCGGACTAGTCACAGATACGCAGTATTTT. The whole variable domain, filled in from reference TRBV5-1 and TRBJ2-3, reads KAGVTQTPRYLIKTRGQQVTLSCSPISGHRSVSWYQQTPGQGLQFLFEYFSETQRNKGNFPGRFSGRQFSNSRSEMNVSTLELGDSALYLCASSSGLVTDTQYFGPGTRLTVL.

This clone was counted between two and nine times. The rearrangement uses TRBV24-1 and TRBJ1-2; a possible D gene is TRBD1 (6 bases). The CDR3 runs to 13 residues. Trimming stripped 6 bases from V and 4 bases from J, with 11 bases between. Germline CDR1 is KGHDR and CDR2 is SFDVKD. CDR3: CATSWDIGYGYTF. CDR3 DNA: TGTGCCACCAGTTGGGACATAGGCTATGGCTACACCTTC.